One sample yielded the 24 T cell receptor beta chains listed below, sequenced in a study of T cell responses to AZD1222 COVID-19 vaccine. TCRdb's table, derived via immunoSEQ multiplex PCR, lists solely in-frame clones and lacks some. The sample contains 80,000 to 100,000 clones, around 90% of which appear only once. This specimen was peripheral blood, taken 28 days after the second AZD1222 dose. The source of these receptors is an adult who received the AZD1222 COVID-19 vaccine.

The chain recombines TRBV9 with TRBJ2-7, with D possibly matching TRBD1 (5 bases). Germline V gene data show CDR1 as SGDLS and CDR2 as YYNGEE. The CDR3 consists of 15 residues. V shed 4 bases and J shed 2 bases, with 16 bases lying between them. The CDR3 nucleotides read TGTGCCAGCAGCCCACTCGGCATACAGGCCTACGAGCAGTACTTC. Translating it yields CASSPLGIQAYEQYF.

The CDR3 protein is CASSLRRQGNYGYTF. CDR3 DNA: TGTGCCAGCAGCCTAAGGCGACAGGGGAACTATGGCTACACCTTC. The rearrangement links TRBV11-1 to TRBJ1-2, with 8 positions matching TRBD1. CDR1 SGHAT and CDR2 FQDESV come from the germline V gene (reference sequence). V gave up 5 bases and J gave up 2 bases; unmatched junction bases: 7. The CDR3 loop spans 15 amino acids. The variable domain in full, with the rest retrieved from reference TRBV11-1 and TRBJ1-2, is EAEVAQSPRYKITEKSQAVAFWCDPISGHATLYWYRQILGQGPELLVQFQDESVVDDSQLPKDRFSAERLKGVDSTLKIQPAELGDSAMYLCASSLRRQGNYGYTFGSGTRLTVV.

The chain couples TRBV7-2 to TRBJ1-1; D unclear. Trimming shortened V by 3 bases and J by 6 bases, and 14 bases separated the two germline ends. The CDR3 totals 14 residues. CDR1 is SGHTA, CDR2 FQGNSA, per germline. CDR3 bases: TGTGCCAGCAGCTTTCGGACCGGGGAGTCTGAAGCTTTCTTT. Its protein product is CASSFRTGESEAFF.

This sequence joins TRBV4-1 and TRBJ1-5; TRBD1 is a possible D gene (5 bases). The CDR3 extends over 15 amino acids. V gave up 4 bases and J gave up 6 bases, with 16 bases separating them. Germline V gene sequence: CDR1 MGHRA, CDR2 YSYEKL. CDR3 amino acids: CASSPNEGVIQPQHF. Written as DNA, the CDR3 is TGCGCCAGCAGCCCCAACGAAGGGGTAATTCAGCCCCAGCATTTT.

The chain has TRBV18 and TRBJ2-7; D assignment may be TRBD1 or TRBD2 (7 bases each). CDR1 and CDR2 from the germline V gene are KGHSH and LQKENI. V lost 2 bases to trimming and J lost 6 bases, with 11 bases between them. CDR3 length: 13 amino acids. The CDR3 region has the DNA TGTGCCAGCTCACCAACAGGGGAGGGCGAGCAGTACTTC. It translates to CASSPTGEGEQYF. Full variable domain (outside the CDR3, taken from reference TRBV18 and TRBJ2-7): NAGVMQNPRHLVRRRGQEARLRCSPMKGHSHVYWYRQLPEEGLKFMVYLQKENIIDESGMPKERFSAEFPKEGPSILRIQQVVRGDSAAYFCASSPTGEGEQYFGPGTRLTVT.

This chain uses TRBV30 with TRBJ1-1, with D possibly matching TRBD1 (5 bases). Germline-derived CDR1 and CDR2 are GTSNPN and SVGIG (reference sequence). V lost 4 bases to trimming and J lost 1 base, with 13 bases between them. CDR3 length: 14 amino acids. Written as DNA, the CDR3 is TGTGCCTGGAAGTGCCCAGGGCCGAACACTGAAGCTTTCTTT. Translation: CAWKCPGPNTEAFF.

The CDR3 DNA is TGTGCCAGCAGCGAATCCGGGACAGGGGGTTCCAGCTACACCTTC. Amino acids: CASSESGTGGSSYTF. The rearrangement uses TRBV7-9 and TRBJ1-2; TRBD1 matches 11 bases. Germline V gives CDR1 SEHNR, CDR2 FQNEAQ (reference sequence). Trimming cost V 5 bases and J 9 bases; bases outside gene matches: 11. The CDR3 contains 15 residues.

This clone was found a few times. The CDR3 sequence is CASSLEQGALGYTF. DNA for the CDR3: TGTGCCAGCAGCTTGGAACAGGGGGCGCTTGGCTACACCTTC. This chain links TRBV5-6 with TRBJ1-2; 9 positions match TRBD1. The CDR3 runs to 14 residues. V was pared by 0 bases and J by 7 bases, with 4 bases of the junction left unmatched. CDR1 and CDR2 from the germline V gene are SGHDT and YYEEEE.

There are a few counts of this clone. The genes are TRBV19 and TRBJ2-1; 9 bases line up with TRBD2. The trim removed 3 bases at V and 5 bases at J, leaving 5 bases unmatched. Germline assignment: CDR1 LNHDA and CDR2 SQIVND (reference sequence). The CDR3 has 15 residues. The CDR3 DNA reads as TGTGCCAGTAGTATTAACAGCGGGGGGAACAATGAGCAGTTCTTC. This encodes CASSINSGGNNEQFF.

The chain links TRBV19 to TRBJ1-2; 9 bases align to TRBD1. This CDR3 comprises 16 residues. Per germline, CDR1 LNHDA and CDR2 SQIVND (reference sequence). The V gene end was trimmed by 7 bases and the J gene end by 6 bases; junction bases not matched to a gene: 15. CDR3 nucleotide sequence: TGTGCCAGTACACAGGGGGACAGGGCAATCTTCCATGGCTACACCTTC. Translation gives CASTQGDRAIFHGYTF.

This clone was recorded only once. The J gene is TRBJ2-7, the V gene TRBV27, with TRBD1 matching over 7 bases. Germline V gene sequence: CDR1 MNHEY, CDR2 SMNVEV (reference sequence). Losses at the gene ends were 5 bases for V and 1 base for J; bases not matched to a gene: 2. This CDR3 has 13 residues. The CDR3 reads CASSVTGSYEQYF. The CDR3 coding sequence is TGTGCCAGCAGTGTGACAGGGTCCTACGAGCAGTACTTC.

The V call is TRBV12-3 or TRBV12-4, the J call TRBJ1-1; TRBD1 agrees at 7 bases. Losses at the gene ends were 5 bases for V and 1 base for J; bases not matched to a gene: 1. The CDR3 has 13 amino acids. The CDR3 DNA is TGTGCCAGCAGTGGGACAGAGAACACTGAAGCTTTCTTT. As protein: CASSGTENTEAFF.

The chain joins TRBV2 to TRBJ1-5; 9 nucleotides align to TRBD1. V was clipped by 3 bases and J by 4 bases; unmatched bases: 4. This CDR3 region has 15 residues. Per germline, CDR1 SNHLY and CDR2 FYNNEI. CDR3 sequence reads: CASSEGTGRNQPQHF. The CDR3 DNA is TGTGCCAGCAGTGAGGGGACAGGGCGGAATCAGCCCCAGCATTTT.

The gene calls are TRBV3-1 (or the pseudogene TRBV3-2) and TRBJ2-7, with D uncertain. The CDR3 totals 12 residues. Deletions cut 1 base from V and 3 bases from J, with 4 bases between. Germline V gene data show CDR1 as LGHDT and CDR2 as YNNKEL (reference sequence). The CDR3 nucleotides are TGTGCCAGCAGCCAAGGAGTCTACGAGCAGTACTTC. Translated: CASSQGVYEQYF.

This clone came up a few times. The chain couples TRBV19 to TRBJ2-1; 7 positions agree with TRBD2. Germline V gene lookup returns CDR1 LNHDA and CDR2 SQIVND (reference sequence). V dropped 10 bases and J dropped 0; count of bases not matched to a gene: 9. This CDR3 has 15 residues. CDR3 DNA: TGTGCCACTCAAACTAGCGCCAGCTCCTACAATGAGCAGTTCTTC. It yields the protein CATQTSASSYNEQFF.

This clone was counted a single time. The V gene is TRBV3-1 (or the pseudogene TRBV3-2), the J gene TRBJ1-5; D gene uncertain. The CDR3 spans 13 residues. Germline CDR1 is LGHDT and CDR2 is YNNKEL (reference sequence). Trimming removed 3 bases from V and 7 bases from J, with 10 bases in between. This CDR3 reads CASSHHSLQPQHF. In DNA form, the CDR3 reads TGTGCCAGCAGCCACCACTCCTTACAGCCCCAGCATTTT.

The chain joins TRBV14 to TRBJ1-1, with no clear D. The CDR3 is 12 amino acids. Germline CDR1 reads SGHDN; CDR2 reads FVKESK. The ends were cut back, 8 bases at V and 4 bases at J, with 11 bases in the middle. The CDR3 loop is CASGRAPTEAFF. In DNA, the CDR3 is TGTGCCAGCGGTCGGGCGCCCACTGAAGCTTTCTTT.

This chain's CDR3 is CASSEAGDRGTDTQYF. In DNA, the CDR3 is TGTGCCAGCAGTGAAGCTGGGGACAGGGGCACAGATACGCAGTATTTT. The rearrangement joins TRBV6-1 to TRBJ2-3, with 9 bases identical to TRBD1. This CDR3 is built from 16 residues. The J segment lost 1 base and the V segment lost 0 bases, leaving 2 bases of the junction unmatched. CDR1 MNHNS and CDR2 SASEGT come from the germline V gene.

The chain combines TRBV3-1 (or the pseudogene TRBV3-2) with TRBJ1-2; D not certain. V was shortened by 1 base and J by 5 bases, with 11 bases between the two germline ends. There are 14 residues in the CDR3. The germline V gene encodes CDR1 LGHDT and CDR2 YNNKEL (reference sequence). CDR3 coding DNA: TGTGCCAGCAGCCAAGCGGGCCCGGGGTATGGCTACACCTTC. Translated, it gives CASSQAGPGYGYTF.

The chain is built from TRBV11-2 and TRBJ1-5; D is undetermined. Per the germline V gene, CDR1 is SGHAT and CDR2 is FQNNGV. The CDR3 extends over 13 amino acids. V gave up 1 base and J gave up 4 bases, with 5 bases separating them. CDR3 DNA: TGTGCCAGCAGCTTAGCCCGGAATCAGCCCCAGCATTTT. Protein: CASSLARNQPQHF.

The chain uses TRBV5-1 and TRBJ2-5; D ambiguous. This CDR3 is 14 amino acids long. The V end was cut by 0 bases, the J end by 3 bases, with 9 bases between. Germline V gene sequence: CDR1 SGHRS, CDR2 YFSETQ. As DNA, the CDR3 is TGCGCCAGCAGCTTGGCACAGCTAGAAGAGACCCAGTACTTC. Encoded protein: CASSLAQLEETQYF.

The chain recombines TRBV29-1 with TRBJ1-2; D possibly corresponds to TRBD1 (5 bases). Between the trimmed V and J ends, which lost 4 bases and 2 bases, there was a span of 14 bases. The CDR3 contains 14 residues. CDR1 and CDR2 (germline): SQVTM, ANQGSEA. The CDR3: CSVGSGHSNYGYTF. The CDR3 DNA reads as TGCAGCGTTGGCTCAGGACATTCAAACTATGGCTACACCTTC.

V usage is TRBV7-2 and J usage is TRBJ2-1; 8 bases map to TRBD2. Germline loops: CDR1 SGHTA, CDR2 FQGNSA. J gave up 8 bases and V 5 bases, and 11 bases lay outside the gene matches. This CDR3 region has 15 residues. CDR3 sequence: CASSPSRTSLYEQFF. As DNA, the CDR3 is TGTGCCAGCAGCCCGAGCAGGACTAGCCTTTATGAGCAGTTCTTC.

The rearrangement joins TRBV7-2 to TRBJ2-7; 13 bases line up with TRBD2. In germline, CDR1 is SGHTA, CDR2 FQGNSA. Trimming took 1 base from V and 3 from J; bases not matched to a gene: 3. CDR3 size: 16 residues. The CDR3 nucleotides read TGTGCCAGCAGCTTAGAGGGGACTAGCGGGGTCTACGAGCAGTACTTC. Translating it yields CASSLEGTSGVYEQYF.